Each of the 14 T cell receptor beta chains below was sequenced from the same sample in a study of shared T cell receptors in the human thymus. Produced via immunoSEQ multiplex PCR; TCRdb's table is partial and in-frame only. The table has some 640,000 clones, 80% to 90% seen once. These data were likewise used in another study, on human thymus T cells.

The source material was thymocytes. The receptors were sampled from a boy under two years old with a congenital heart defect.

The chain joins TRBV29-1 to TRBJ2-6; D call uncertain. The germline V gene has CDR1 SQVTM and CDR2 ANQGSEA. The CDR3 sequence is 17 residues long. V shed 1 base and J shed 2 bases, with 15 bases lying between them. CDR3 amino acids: CSVEAEDEETGANVLTF. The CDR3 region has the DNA TGCAGCGTTGAAGCCGAAGATGAAGAGACTGGGGCCAACGTCCTGACTTTC.

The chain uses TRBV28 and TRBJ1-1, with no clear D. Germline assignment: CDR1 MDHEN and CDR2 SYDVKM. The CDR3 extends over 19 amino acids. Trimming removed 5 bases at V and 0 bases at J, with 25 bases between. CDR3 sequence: CASSQDLVGYGPMNTEAFF. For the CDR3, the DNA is TGTGCCAGCAGTCAAGACTTAGTAGGTTACGGCCCCATGAACACTGAAGCTTTCTTT.

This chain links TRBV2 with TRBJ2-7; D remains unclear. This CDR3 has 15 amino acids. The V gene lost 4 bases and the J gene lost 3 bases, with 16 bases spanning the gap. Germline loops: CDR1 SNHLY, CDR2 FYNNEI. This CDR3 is CASSGAPPSNYEQYF. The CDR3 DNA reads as TGTGCCAGCAGTGGAGCCCCTCCGTCTAACTACGAGCAGTACTTC.

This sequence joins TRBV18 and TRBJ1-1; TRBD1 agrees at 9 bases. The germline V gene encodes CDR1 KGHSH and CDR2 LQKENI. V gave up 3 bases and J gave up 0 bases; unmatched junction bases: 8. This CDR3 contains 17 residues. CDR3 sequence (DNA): TGTGCCAGCTCACCGGGACAGGGTGGCCACATGAACACTGAAGCTTTCTTT. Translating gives CASSPGQGGHMNTEAFF.

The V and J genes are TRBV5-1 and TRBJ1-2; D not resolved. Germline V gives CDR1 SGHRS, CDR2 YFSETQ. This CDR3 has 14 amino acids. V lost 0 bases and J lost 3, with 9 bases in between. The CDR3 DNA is TGCGCCAGCAGCTTGGACCAACGGGACTATGGCTACACCTTC. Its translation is CASSLDQRDYGYTF. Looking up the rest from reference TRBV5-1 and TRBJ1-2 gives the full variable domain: KAGVTQTPRYLIKTRGQQVTLSCSPISGHRSVSWYQQTPGQGLQFLFEYFSETQRNKGNFPGRFSGRQFSNSRSEMNVSTLELGDSALYLCASSLDQRDYGYTFGSGTRLTVV.

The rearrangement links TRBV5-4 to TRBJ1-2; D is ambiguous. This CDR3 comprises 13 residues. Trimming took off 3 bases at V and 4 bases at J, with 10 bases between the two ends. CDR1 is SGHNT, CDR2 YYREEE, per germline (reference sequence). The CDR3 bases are TGTGCCAGCAGCTCCGGGGAACTCTATGGCTACACCTTC. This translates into CASSSGELYGYTF.

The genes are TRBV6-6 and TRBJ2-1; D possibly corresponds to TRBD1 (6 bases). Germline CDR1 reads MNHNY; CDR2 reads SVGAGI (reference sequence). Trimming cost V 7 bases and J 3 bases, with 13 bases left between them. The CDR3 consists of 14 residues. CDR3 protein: CASNTGPHYNEQFF. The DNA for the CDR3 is TGTGCCAGCAATACAGGGCCCCACTACAATGAGCAGTTCTTC.

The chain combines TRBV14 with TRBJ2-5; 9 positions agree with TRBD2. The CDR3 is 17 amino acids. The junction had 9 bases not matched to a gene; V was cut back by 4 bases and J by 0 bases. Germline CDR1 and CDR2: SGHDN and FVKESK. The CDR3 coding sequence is TGTGCCAGCAGCCGCCCTGGGACTAGCTCCGACCAAGAGACCCAGTACTTC. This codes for CASSRPGTSSDQETQYF. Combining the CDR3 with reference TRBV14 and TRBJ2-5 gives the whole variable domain EAGVTQFPSHSVIEKGQTVTLRCDPISGHDNLYWYRRVMGKEIKFLLHFVKESKQDESGMPNNRFLAERTGGTYSTLKVQPAELEDSGVYFCASSRPGTSSDQETQYFGPGTRLLVL.

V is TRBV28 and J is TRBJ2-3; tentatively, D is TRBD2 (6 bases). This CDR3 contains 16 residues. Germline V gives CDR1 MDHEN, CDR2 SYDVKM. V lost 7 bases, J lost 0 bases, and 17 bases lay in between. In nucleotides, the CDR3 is TGTGCCAGCAAGGGTATGACTAGATATAGCACAGATACGCAGTATTTT. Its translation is CASKGMTRYSTDTQYF.

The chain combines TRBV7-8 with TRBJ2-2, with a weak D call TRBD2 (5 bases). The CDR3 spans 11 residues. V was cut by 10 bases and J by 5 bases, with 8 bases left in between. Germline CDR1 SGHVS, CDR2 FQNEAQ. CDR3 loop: CATRRTGELFF. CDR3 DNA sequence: TGTGCCACCAGGAGGACCGGGGAGCTGTTTTTT.

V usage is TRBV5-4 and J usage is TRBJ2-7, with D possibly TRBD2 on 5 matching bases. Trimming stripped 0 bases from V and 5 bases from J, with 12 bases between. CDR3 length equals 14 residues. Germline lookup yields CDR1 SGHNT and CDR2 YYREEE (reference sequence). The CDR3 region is CASSLVSQADEQYF. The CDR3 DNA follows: TGTGCCAGCAGCTTGGTAAGTCAAGCGGACGAGCAGTACTTC.

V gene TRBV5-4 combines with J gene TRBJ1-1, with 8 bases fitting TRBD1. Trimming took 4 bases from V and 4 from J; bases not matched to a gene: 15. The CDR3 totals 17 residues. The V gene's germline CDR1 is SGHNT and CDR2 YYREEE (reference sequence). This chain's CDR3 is CASSHTSRTGLITEAFF. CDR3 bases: TGTGCCAGCAGCCACACCTCCAGGACAGGGTTGATCACTGAAGCTTTCTTT.

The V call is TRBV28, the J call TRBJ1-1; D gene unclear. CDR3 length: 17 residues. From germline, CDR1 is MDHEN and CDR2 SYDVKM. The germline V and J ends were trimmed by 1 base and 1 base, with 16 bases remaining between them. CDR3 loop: CASSLSLRGRRNTEAFF. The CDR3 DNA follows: TGTGCCAGCAGTTTATCCCTTCGGGGTCGACGGAACACTGAAGCTTTCTTT.

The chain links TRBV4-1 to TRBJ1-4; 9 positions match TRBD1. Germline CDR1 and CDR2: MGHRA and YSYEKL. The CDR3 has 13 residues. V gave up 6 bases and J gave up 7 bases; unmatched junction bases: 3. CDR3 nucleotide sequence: TGCGCCAGCAGAGGGACAGGGTTTGAAAAACTGTTTTTT. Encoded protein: CASRGTGFEKLFF.